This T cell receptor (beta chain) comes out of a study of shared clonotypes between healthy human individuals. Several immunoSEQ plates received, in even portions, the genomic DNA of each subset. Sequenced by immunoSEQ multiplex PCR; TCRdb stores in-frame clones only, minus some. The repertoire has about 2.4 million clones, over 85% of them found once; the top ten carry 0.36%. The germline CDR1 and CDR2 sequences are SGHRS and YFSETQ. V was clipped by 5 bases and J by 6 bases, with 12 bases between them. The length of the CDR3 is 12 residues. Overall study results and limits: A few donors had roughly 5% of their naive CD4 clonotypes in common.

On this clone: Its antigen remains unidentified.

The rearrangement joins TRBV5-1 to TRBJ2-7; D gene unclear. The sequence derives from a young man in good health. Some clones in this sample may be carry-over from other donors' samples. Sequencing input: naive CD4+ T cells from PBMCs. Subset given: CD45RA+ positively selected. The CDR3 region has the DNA TGCGCCAGCAGTCCTCCGACGACCGAGCAGTACTTC. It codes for CASSPPTTEQYF.